This paragraph covers one T cell receptor (beta chain) sequence. What it recognizes is unknown. Only in-frame clones appear in the TCRdb table, and some are missing; sequencing was by immunoSEQ multiplex PCR. The table lists 190,000 or so clones, about four fifths of them singletons. Trimming removed 3 bases from V and 3 bases from J, with 7 bases in between. The CDR3 length is 13 residues. Per the germline V gene, CDR1 is MNHNS and CDR2 is SASEGT. The data derive from a study of cytomegalovirus exposure and HLA in healthy donors. Study findings and constraints: That first-cohort TCR clusters tended to co-occur in the 130 or so validation repertoires was found in a later analysis.

The V gene is TRBV6-1, the J gene TRBJ2-3; TRBD2 is a possible D gene (5 bases). The sequencing input was PBMCs. This receptor was taken from a woman aged 18-30 years in good health and CMV-seropositive. The CDR3 coding sequence is TGTGCCAGCAGTGACGGGGTTACAGATACGCAGTATTTT. Protein: CASSDGVTDTQYF.